The sequence of this TCR beta chain was determined in a study of identical twins (dated by TCRdb to 2016 to 2017). Study-wide context: To test whether fetal clonotypes persist, this study deep-sequenced TCR alpha and beta repertoires from monozygotic twins, from unrelated adults of various ages, and from cord blood. To rule out contamination, replicate twin experiments were performed at different times with different library preparation protocols.

Every donor was a healthy Caucasian. Three pairs of female monozygotic twins, all aged about 18 to 30 years, were included in the twin cohort. Positive isolation kits from Invitrogen were used to isolate the CD4+ and CD8+ T cell populations. The protocol used for the library was 5' RACE. The sequencer was an Illumina HiSeq 2000. A universal primer binding site was introduced by template switching, and a unique molecular identifier was present in the final cDNA, enabling accurate counting of TCR cDNA molecules. First-strand cDNA for TCR alpha and beta chains was synthesized from specific primers in the conserved constant-segment region. To control for contamination, every cDNA library was double barcoded, receiving both a SMART-Mk sample barcode and Illumina barcodes. Two successive PCR steps introduced TruSeq adapter sequences along with Illumina sample barcodes. The Illumina HiSeq platform was used with custom primers to sequence TCR alpha and beta cDNA libraries. The paper's processing steps were these. MiGEC processed the raw reads to extract unique molecular identifiers, while MiXCR was used to determine the CDR3 positions. For each individual, recombination models were inferred using an EM algorithm with the repgenHMM and IGoR tools. The tcR package in R was used for shared clonotype analysis, with sharing normalized by the product of cloneset sizes. To study raw recombination without the effects of thymic and clonal selection, out-of-frame nonproductive sequences were analyzed. TCRdb itself trimmed the public reads at Q25 with fastp, ran MiXCR and retained productive beta chains. All rows with the same CDR3 protein become a single entry with the most common DNA and genes. The V and J calls and clone size come from TCRdb's table, not from the authors' own analysis. This sample is represented by 510,000 or so distinct CDR3 sequences; about 16% of them were singletons. The ten largest clones represent around 0.4% of the sample.

From a lookup of the germline V gene (reference sequence), CDR1 and CDR2 are LNHDA and SQIVND. Measured from the cysteine to the phenylalanine, the CDR3 is 13 residues long. Only CDR3 DNA remains: 39 bases, in frame from the first base. Between the V and J ends, shortened by 3 bases and 6 bases respectively, the junction contains 10 bases. On this clonotype itself: The clone's antigen remains unknown. It has no much larger one-base neighbor in the sample; base qualities were not kept.

What the work shows at the level of the full study, not this receptor alone: Invariant T cells such as MAIT and iNKT could partly confound zero-insertion analyses, although diverse VJ usage argued against such confounding for most clonotypes. Compared with coincidental sharing between unrelated individuals, an excess of low generation-probability sequences was observed among out-of-frame TCR alpha sequences shared between twins. In monozygotic twins, recombination models systematically underestimated out-of-frame TCR alpha sharing, but the models matched the sharing seen between unrelated individuals. Excess twin sharing in beta out-of-frame sequences was weaker because fewer shared sequences lowered the signal-to-noise ratio. Because the same donors could not be followed over many years, the conclusions relied on cross-sectional statistical analysis. Fewer insertions were carried by abundant cord blood beta clonotypes, a similar but weaker trend appeared in young adult naive repertoires, and no such trend appeared in memory repertoires.

A further study also used this sample, focusing on yellow fever vaccine responses in identical twins. Drawing on the second study: According to the authors, the vaccine-induced T cell response in identical twins seemed to be partly convergent and partly specific to each individual. The study precisely tracked vaccine-responding T cell clones in identical twins.

The chain couples TRBV19 to TRBJ2-3, with the D gene uncertain. The sample was CD4+ T cells sorted from blood. The sequence came from a woman aged 18-29 years in good health. The bases are TGTGCCAGTAGTATTGACTCTGCGGATACGCAGTATTTT. This encodes CASSIDSADTQYF.